These 11 T cell receptor beta chains were all obtained from the same sample, sequenced in a study of blood T cell repertoires in COVID-19. The assay was immunoSEQ multiplex PCR, and TCRdb's table has in-frame clones only and misses some. The repertoire holds more than 300,000 clones, with 88% as singletons. Sequencing input: PBMCs or T cells enriched from blood (not recorded which). These receptors were obtained from a woman younger than 35 who had recovered from COVID-19.

The chain recombines TRBV18 with TRBJ1-1; maybe TRBD1 (5 bases). With 4 bases removed from V and 1 base from J, the gap between germline ends came to 7 bases. This CDR3 is built from 13 residues. The germline V gene has CDR1 KGHSH and CDR2 LQKENI. The CDR3 reads CASSLDKNTEAFF. DNA of the CDR3: TGTGCCAGCTCACTGGACAAGAACACTGAAGCTTTCTTT.

The chain couples TRBV18 to TRBJ1-1; perhaps TRBD1 as D (6 bases). The germline V gene encodes CDR1 KGHSH and CDR2 LQKENI. This CDR3 region has 13 residues. V lost 3 bases and J 4 bases, leaving 9 bases between the germline ends. Here the CDR3 DNA reads TGTGCCAGCTCACCCGCGACAGGCACTGAAGCTTTCTTT. Translating gives CASSPATGTEAFF.

The V gene is TRBV7-9, the J gene TRBJ1-6, with 7 bases identical to TRBD1. The V segment lost 5 bases and the J segment 5 bases; nucleotides outside the gene matches: 3. The CDR3 spans 14 residues. Germline-derived CDR1 and CDR2 are SEHNR and FQNEAQ (reference sequence). The CDR3 bases are TGTGCCAGCAGCCCGGGACAGAATAATTCACCCCTCCACTTT. Translated: CASSPGQNNSPLHF. The full variable domain, rest sourced from reference TRBV7-9 and TRBJ1-6, is DTGVSQNPRHKITKRGQNVTFRCDPISEHNRLYWYRQTLGQGPEFLTYFQNEAQLEKSRLLSDRFSAERPKGSFSTLEIQRTEQGDSAMYLCASSPGQNNSPLHFGNGTRLTVT.

The chain links TRBV27 to TRBJ2-7, with D perhaps TRBD2 (5 bases). V lost 5 bases, J lost 0 bases, and 11 bases lay in between. This CDR3 is built from 14 residues. Germline CDR1 and CDR2: MNHEY and SMNVEV (reference sequence). The CDR3 DNA reads as TGTGCCAGCAGTCCCTGGGAGAGCTCCTACGAGCAGTACTTC. Encoded protein: CASSPWESSYEQYF.

The chain recombines TRBV2 with TRBJ2-7, with D unclear. Germline CDR1 reads SNHLY; CDR2 reads FYNNEI. The CDR3 extends over 15 amino acids. V was cut by 6 bases and J by 1 base, with 16 bases left in between. The CDR3, as DNA: TGTGCCAGCAGAGCCCGAACCGCGATTTCCTACGAGCAGTACTTC. Its translation is CASRARTAISYEQYF.

This chain joins TRBV9 and TRBJ1-2, with TRBD1 matching over 9 bases. V trimming: 6 bases; J trimming: 4 bases; junction bases outside the gene matches: 19. This CDR3 contains 18 residues. Germline CDR1 reads SGDLS; CDR2 reads YYNGEE. This CDR3 is CASTRQGVSSIPFYGYTF. In nucleotides, the CDR3 is TGTGCCAGCACTCGACAGGGGGTGAGCTCGATCCCTTTCTATGGCTACACCTTC.

The chain joins TRBV2 to TRBJ1-1, with a possible D match to TRBD1 (5 bases). The CDR3 has 13 residues. Germline values: CDR1 SNHLY, CDR2 FYNNEI. V lost 11 bases and J 6 bases, leaving 19 bases between the germline ends. The CDR3 coding sequence is TGTGCCCAGGGTCGGACGGAACGGGCTGAAGCTTTCTTT. Protein product: CAQGRTERAEAFF.

This chain uses TRBV5-1 with TRBJ2-6; D is perhaps TRBD2 (5 bases). Per germline, CDR1 SGHRS and CDR2 YFSETQ. Trimming took off 4 bases at V and 0 bases at J, with 17 bases between the two ends. The CDR3 runs 18 residues. The CDR3 loop reads CASSPQLSRGSGANVLTF. The CDR3 bases are TGCGCCAGCAGCCCGCAGTTGAGCCGGGGCTCTGGGGCCAACGTCCTGACTTTC. Based on the CDR3 plus reference TRBV5-1 and TRBJ2-6, the full variable domain is KAGVTQTPRYLIKTRGQQVTLSCSPISGHRSVSWYQQTPGQGLQFLFEYFSETQRNKGNFPGRFSGRQFSNSRSEMNVSTLELGDSALYLCASSPQLSRGSGANVLTFGAGSRLTVL.

The chain links TRBV7-3 to TRBJ2-2, with 8 bases fitting TRBD1. Germline CDR1 SGHTA, CDR2 FQGTGA. V shed 4 bases and J 2 bases; nucleotides not matched to a gene: 3. This CDR3 region has 15 residues. CDR3: CASSSDRGNTGELFF. The CDR3 region has the DNA TGTGCCAGCAGCTCAGACAGGGGTAACACCGGGGAGCTGTTTTTT.

The V and J genes are TRBV5-6 and TRBJ2-3; 8 nucleotides align to TRBD1. CDR3 length: 15 amino acids. Trimming removed 4 bases from V and 5 bases from J; junction bases left unmatched: 9. Per the germline V gene, CDR1 is SGHDT and CDR2 is YYEEEE. DNA of the CDR3: TGTGCCAGCAGCACTGACAGGGGATACATAGATACGCAGTATTTT. The encoded protein is CASSTDRGYIDTQYF.

The genes are TRBV10-1 and TRBJ2-3, with D maybe TRBD2 (6 bases). There are 14 residues in the CDR3. The V end lost 4 bases, the J end lost 1 base, and 9 bases lay between the germline ends. Germline V gene sequence: CDR1 WNHNN, CDR2 SYGVQD (reference sequence). CDR3 protein: CASSVRRGTDTQYF. CDR3 DNA: TGCGCCAGCAGTGTCCGGAGGGGCACAGATACGCAGTATTTT.